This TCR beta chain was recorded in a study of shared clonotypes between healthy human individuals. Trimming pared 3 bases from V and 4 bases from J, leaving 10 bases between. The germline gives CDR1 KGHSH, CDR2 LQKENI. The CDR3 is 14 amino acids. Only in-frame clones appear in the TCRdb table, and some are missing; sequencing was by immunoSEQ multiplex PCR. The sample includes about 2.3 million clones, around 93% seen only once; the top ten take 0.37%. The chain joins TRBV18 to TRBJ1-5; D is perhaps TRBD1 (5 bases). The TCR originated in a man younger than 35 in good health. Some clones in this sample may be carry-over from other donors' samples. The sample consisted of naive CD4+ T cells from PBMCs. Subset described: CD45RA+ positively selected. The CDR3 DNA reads TGTGCCAGCTCACCTACCGGGACTAATCAGCCCCAGCATTTT. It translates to CASSPTGTNQPQHF.